This T cell receptor (beta chain) was sequenced during a study of vaccination and CD4 T cells after COVID-19 (dated by TCRdb to 2022 to 2024). With respect to the entire study: Convalescent patients had a positive SARS-CoV-2 result on nasal swab PCR, and of these patients, several had mild disease and one had severe disease. In the convalescent cohort there were six males and four females, among whom were two Hispanic individuals, seven Caucasians, two Asians and one multiracial person. Participants got two doses of the Pfizer-BioNTech BNT162b2 vaccine (n=8) or two doses of the Moderna mRNA-1273 vaccine (n=2). Post-COVID blood samples were collected from convalescent patients a median of roughly 100 days after diagnosis, with a range of about 30 to 161 days. Post-vaccine blood samples were collected a median of approximately 77 days after the second vaccine dose, ranging from roughly 13 to 241 days. The cultures were stimulated with overlapping spike peptide pools from SARS-CoV-2 and from the common cold coronaviruses HCoV-NL63, HCoV-OC43 and HCoV-229E. In control cultures, a CEFX viral epitope pool was used as positive control, an HIV-1 Nef peptide pool was used as negative control, or no peptide was added. In around 9 COVID-19 convalescent patients and a handful of infection-naive healthy vaccine recipients, researchers compared the spike-specific CD4+ TCR repertoire from before mRNA vaccination with the repertoire from after. Overall study results and their limits: In convalescent patients, nearly all vaccine-specific clones (304 of 307) were found to be mono-reactive for SARS-CoV-2 spike rather than cross-reactive with common cold coronaviruses. The number of convalescent patients in the study was relatively small, and the study did not examine early timepoints following natural infection. The median count of SARS-CoV-2-reactive clonotypes went up from around 21 after infection to approximately 40 after vaccination, although the change was not significant. In convalescent patients, a median approximately 83% of post-vaccine SARS-CoV-2-reactive clones were detected only after vaccination, suggesting vaccine-specific priming.

As concerns this clonotype: Its antigen remains undetermined. Per-base quality was not reported, and no clone a single base away is much larger than it.

The junction carries 11 bases between V and J, which are trimmed by 0 bases and 5 bases respectively. Based on the germline V gene, the CDR1 and CDR2 sequences are SGHDT and YYEEEE. The CDR3 starts with the cysteine, ends with the phenylalanine, and has 14 residues. Only CDR3 DNA remains: 42 bases, in frame from the first base. Library preparation used PCR. TCR sequencing of DNA from cultured CD4+ T cells used the Oncomine TCR Beta short-read assay at the Johns Hopkins FTIC core. Genomic DNA was extracted from the cultured CD4+ T cells with the QIAamp micro DNA kit. The Oncomine TCR Beta libraries from cultured CD4+ T cells were pooled using unique dual indexes and then sequenced on an Illumina iSeq 100. In the authors' own workflow: Non-productive sequences were removed, and CDR3s not starting with C, not ending with F or W, or shorter than 7 amino acids were discarded. The MANAFEST web application identified antigen-specific clonotypes by comparing peptide-stimulated wells against reference wells and other culture wells. To be called positive, a clone needed an FDR below 0.05, an odds ratio above 5, and a productive frequency above 0.1% in at least two of three replicate wells. Cross-reactive clonotypes were defined as significantly expanded in both SARS-CoV-2 spike wells and at least one common cold coronavirus spike condition. Levenshtein distances (stringdist) and unrooted phylogenetic trees (ape) in R version 3.6.1 were used to assess CDR3 homology. The raw public data were reprocessed by TCRdb itself: fastp quality trimming at Q25, MiXCR clonotype calling, in-frame beta chains only. Rows are unified per CDR3 protein, each entry keeping the most common DNA and genes. In this record, the V and J calls reflect TCRdb's handling and not the investigators' own analysis. The sample table holds about 11,000 distinct CDR3 sequences, of which about three fifths were seen once. The ten biggest clones cover 21% of the sample.

Explained via the paper, the treatment or condition label denotes: roughly nine-day PBMC culture with coronavirus spike peptide pools or control peptides (ViraFEST assay). The study used the ViraFEST assay, which expanded antigen-specific T cells with peptide pools and then identified expanded clonotypes by TCR sequencing. Positive SARS-CoV-2 PCR tests in the convalescent patients dated from March to December 2020, before Alpha, Beta and Delta variants emerged in the United States. Each well held under 2.5 million PBMCs cultured in IMDM containing approximately 5% human AB serum and around 10 IU/ml IL-2, with about 9.1 ug/ml peptide pools added. On days 3 and 7, half of the culture medium was replaced with fresh IL-2-containing medium. Once the cells had been in culture for about 10 days, the EasySep CD4+ T cell isolation kit was used to isolate CD4+ T cells by negative selection. Ficoll-Paque Plus gradient centrifugation was used to isolate PBMCs from whole blood, and the isolated PBMCs were then either used fresh or cryopreserved at -140C. In general, triplicate wells were set up for every culture condition.

This receptor was identified in a human donor who had recovered from COVID-19. The sequenced material came from CD4+ T cells from blood, cultured in vitro. The sequence is built from TRBV5-6 and TRBJ2-5, with TRBD1 as a weak D call on 6 bases. The sequence in DNA is TGTGCCAGCAGCTTGGTAGGGGGTGAGGAGACCCAGTACTTC. Translated, this gives CASSLVGGEETQYF.